This T cell receptor (beta chain) is from a study of blood T cell repertoires in COVID-19. TCRdb keeps only in-frame clones here, not all; method: immunoSEQ multiplex PCR. The data contain about 280,000 clones, 85% of them seen just once; the ten biggest clones take up about 2.5%. CDR3 size: 18 residues. This clone was detected a few times. The source material was PBMCs or T cells enriched from blood (not recorded which). V is TRBV21-1 and J is TRBJ1-5; the table's D gene call, TRBD1, was not cross checked with the DNA. TRBV21-1 is a documented pseudogene. The origin of this receptor is a woman in her forties or fifties who had recovered from COVID-19. The CDR3 loop reads CASSKTKGGRYSNQPQHF. Written as DNA, the CDR3 is TGTGCCAGCAGCAAAACAAAAGGGGGCAGATATAGCAATCAGCCCCAGCATTTT.